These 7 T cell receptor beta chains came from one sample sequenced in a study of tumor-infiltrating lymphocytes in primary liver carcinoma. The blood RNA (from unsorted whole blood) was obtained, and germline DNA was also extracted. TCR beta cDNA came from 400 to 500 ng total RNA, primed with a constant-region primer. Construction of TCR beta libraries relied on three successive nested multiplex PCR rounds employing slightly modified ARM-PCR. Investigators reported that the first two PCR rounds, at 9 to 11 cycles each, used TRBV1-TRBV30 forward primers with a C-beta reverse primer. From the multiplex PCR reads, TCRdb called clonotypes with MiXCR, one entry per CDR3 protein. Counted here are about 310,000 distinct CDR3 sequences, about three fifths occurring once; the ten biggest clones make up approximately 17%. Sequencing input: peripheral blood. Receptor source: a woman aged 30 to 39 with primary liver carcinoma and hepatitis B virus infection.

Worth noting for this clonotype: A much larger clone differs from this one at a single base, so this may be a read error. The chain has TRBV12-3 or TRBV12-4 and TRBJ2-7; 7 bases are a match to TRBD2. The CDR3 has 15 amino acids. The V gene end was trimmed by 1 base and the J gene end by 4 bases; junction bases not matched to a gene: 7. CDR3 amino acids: CASSLGGGIGYEQYF. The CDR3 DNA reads TGTGCCAGCAGTTTAGGCGGGGGAATTGGGTACGAGCAGTACTTC.

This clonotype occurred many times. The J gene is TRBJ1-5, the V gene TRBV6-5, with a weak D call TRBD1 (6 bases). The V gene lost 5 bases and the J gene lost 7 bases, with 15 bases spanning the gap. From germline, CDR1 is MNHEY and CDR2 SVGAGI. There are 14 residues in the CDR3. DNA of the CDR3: TGTGCCAGCAGTCCCGGACAGTTTGTCCAGCCCCAGCATTTT. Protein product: CASSPGQFVQPQHF.

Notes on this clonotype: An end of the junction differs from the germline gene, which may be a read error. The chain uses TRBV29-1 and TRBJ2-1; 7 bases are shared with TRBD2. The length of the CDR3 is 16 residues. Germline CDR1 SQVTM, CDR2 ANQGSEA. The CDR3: CSVEDPSGSSYNVQFF. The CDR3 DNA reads TGTAGCGTTGAAGATCCTAGCGGTAGCTCCTACAATGTGCAGTTCTTC.

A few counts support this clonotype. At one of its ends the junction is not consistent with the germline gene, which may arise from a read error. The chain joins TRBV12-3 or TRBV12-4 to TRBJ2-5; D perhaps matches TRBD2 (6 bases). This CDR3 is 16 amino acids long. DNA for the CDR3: TGTGCCAGCAGCTTAGAGATCTCGGGGGTGGGCGAGACCCAGTACTTC. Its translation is CASSLEISGVGETQYF.

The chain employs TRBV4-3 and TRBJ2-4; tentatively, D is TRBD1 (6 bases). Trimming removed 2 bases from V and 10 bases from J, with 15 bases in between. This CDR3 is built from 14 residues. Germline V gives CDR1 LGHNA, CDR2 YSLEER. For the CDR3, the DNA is TGCGCCAGCAGCCAACACAGGGACCCGACAATTCAGTACTTC. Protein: CASSQHRDPTIQYF.

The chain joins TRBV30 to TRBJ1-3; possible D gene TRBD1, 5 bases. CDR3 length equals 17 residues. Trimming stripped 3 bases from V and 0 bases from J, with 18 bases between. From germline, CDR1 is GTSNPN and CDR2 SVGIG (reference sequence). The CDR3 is CAWRRAGTFHSGNTIYF. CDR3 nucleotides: TGTGCCTGGAGACGAGCTGGGACTTTCCACTCTGGAAACACCATATATTTT.

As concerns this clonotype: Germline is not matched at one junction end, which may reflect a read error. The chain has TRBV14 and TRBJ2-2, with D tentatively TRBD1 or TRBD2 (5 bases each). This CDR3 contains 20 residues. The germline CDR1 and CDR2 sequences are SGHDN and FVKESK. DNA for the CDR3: TGTGCCGGCAGCCAGTACCCGGGACCGAAAACTTTCGCGAACACCGGGGAGCTGTTTTTT. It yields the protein CAGSQYPGPKTFANTGELFF.